This T cell receptor (beta chain) originates from a study of STAT5B mutations in CD4+ large granular lymphocyte leukemia (dated by TCRdb to the early 2020s). Concerning the study at large: Among the healthy controls, the CDR3 'QG' motif was associated with a particular HLA allele. Flow cytometry on FACSCanto II or FACSVerse showed that the purified fractions were more than 95% pure among lymphocytes. The study compared the TCRbeta repertoires of patients with CD4+ T-cell large granular lymphocyte leukemia against those of healthy blood donors. General findings and caveats noted by the study authors: Enrichment of TRBV06-family usage was observed among the top patient clones (8/27) relative to healthy controls (2/35). Main leukemic clonotypes were private to each patient, although 20% to 25% of the main leukemic clonotypes were found at low frequency in the non-leukemic repertoires of other patients. Data were not HLA-matched; higher clonality in CD4+ versus CD8+ T-LGLL could reflect the relatively small sample size. Compared with healthy CD4+ repertoires, CD4-sorted patient repertoires appeared more clonal, and this difference remained even after the putative leukemic clones were removed.

V loses 4 bases at its end and J loses 4 bases; junction bases beyond the gene matches: 4. From the cysteine through the phenylalanine, the CDR3 covers 15 amino acids. Of all the DNA, just the CDR3 is kept, 45 bases in frame from base 1. The germline V gene specifies LGHNA as CDR1 and YSLEER as CDR2. Concerning this clone itself: Its antigen specificity is not known. No quality values exist for individual bases; no much larger clone is one base distant.

The healthy controls were a few dozen blood donors, and the buffy coats of these donors were supplied by the Finnish Red Cross blood service. All TCR-sequenced material derived from peripheral blood: patient blood samples and healthy donor buffy coats. Ficoll-Hypaque gradient centrifugation was used to isolate peripheral blood mononuclear cells. For the healthy controls, CD4+ cells were obtained from buffy coats by magnetic purification. Genomic DNA was extracted with the Gentra Puregene Cell and Tissue kit and quantified on a Qubit 2.0 fluorometer. TCRbeta rearrangements were sequenced from genomic DNA using the immunoSEQ assay at survey resolution. Per the source publication's procedure: A lowest detectable productive clonotype frequency of 2.59 x 10-5 was observed in the TCR sequencing data. Only productive TCRbeta rearrangements, defined as complete and in-frame sequences, were included in the analyses. Sample clonality was computed as Simpson clonality in the immunoSEQ Analyzer version 3.0. Clones were grouped by frequency into very rare, small, medium, large (1-20%) or hyperexpanded (>20%) categories. Generation probabilities were estimated with OLGA 1.2.3, V-gene circos plots were made with VDJtools, specificities were searched in VDJdb, and CDR3 motifs were identified with GLIPH. The source is immuneACCESS, and TCRdb retained only in-frame sequences with V and J called. Part of the clones is not carried over; for the studies checked, unresolved V genes explain less than half of this, and the remainder is unexplained. V, J and clone size are those of that table, while D and trimming were read from the DNA. The sample contains around 24,000 clones, about 80% of them found a single time. Less than 10% of the sample comes from the top ten.

This chain joins TRBV4-3 to TRBJ2-1; 10 bases in between match TRBD2. This sequence was found in a human donor in good health. The sample was CD4+ T cells from blood buffy coats. In nucleotide form, the sequence is TGCGCCAGCAGCCGGGATAGCGGGGGGTACAATGAGCAGTTCTTC. It translates as CASSRDSGGYNEQFF.